The rows below give T cell receptor beta chains drawn from one sample of a study of OX40 agonist ivuxolimab in advanced cancers. TCRdb keeps only in-frame clones here, not all; method: immunoSEQ multiplex PCR. This repertoire shows 70,000 or so clones, 65% to 80% found once; its top ten account for under 2.5%. The sample consisted of CD4+ or CD8+ T cells sorted from blood, taken in a trial of the OX40 agonist ivuxolimab. The receptors were gathered from an adult with an advanced solid tumor such as melanoma, head and neck, liver or kidney cancer. CDR3s include the opening cysteine and the closing phenylalanine or tryptophan. The D gene is left open where the match is weak. Part of the rows lack a size; the others show once, few, many or a class for expanded clones.

j_call: TRBJ2-7; v_call: TRBV2; clone_size: .; d_call: .; cdr3_aa: CASSGSQVAYEQYF; cdr3_nt: TGTGCCAGCAGTGGCTCGCAGGTTGCCTACGAGCAGTACTTC
j_call: TRBJ2-3; v_call: TRBV5-6; clone_size: .; d_call: TRBD2; cdr3_aa: CASSLSRPRGGSTDTQYF; cdr3_nt: TGTGCCAGCAGCTTGTCGCGACCCCGGGGGGGGTCCACAGATACGCAGTATTTT
j_call: TRBJ2-5; v_call: TRBV30; clone_size: .; d_call: .; cdr3_aa: CAWSGGDATQYF; cdr3_nt: TGTGCCTGGAGTGGGGGTGACGCGACCCAGTACTTC
j_call: TRBJ1-2; v_call: TRBV11-2; clone_size: .; d_call: .; cdr3_aa: CASSLGGVYGYTF; cdr3_nt: TGTGCCAGCAGCTTAGGCGGAGTCTATGGCTACACCTTC
j_call: TRBJ2-2; v_call: TRBV27; clone_size: .; d_call: TRBD2; cdr3_aa: CASSPGTSPGELFF; cdr3_nt: TGTGCCAGCAGCCCCGGGACTAGCCCCGGGGAGCTGTTTTTT
j_call: TRBJ2-7; v_call: TRBV18; clone_size: .; d_call: TRBD2; cdr3_aa: CASSQASGSYEQYF; cdr3_nt: TGTGCCAGCTCACAAGCTAGCGGCTCCTACGAGCAGTACTTC
j_call: TRBJ1-4; v_call: TRBV5-6; clone_size: .; d_call: .; cdr3_aa: CASSLGVDPGNEKLFF; cdr3_nt: TGTGCCAGCAGCTTGGGGGTGGACCCGGGAAATGAAAAACTGTTTTTT
j_call: TRBJ1-4; v_call: TRBV13; clone_size: .; d_call: TRBD1; cdr3_aa: CASSRGQGVEKLFF; cdr3_nt: TGTGCCAGCAGCCGGGGACAGGGCGTTGAAAAACTGTTTTTT
j_call: TRBJ2-3; v_call: TRBV11-2; clone_size: .; d_call: .; cdr3_aa: CASSPPGPYTDTQYF; cdr3_nt: TGTGCCAGCAGCCCCCCCGGGCCCTACACAGATACGCAGTATTTT
j_call: TRBJ2-1; v_call: TRBV6-1; clone_size: .; d_call: .; cdr3_aa: CASTKSWQVSNEQFF; cdr3_nt: TGTGCCAGCACCAAAAGCTGGCAGGTGAGCAATGAGCAGTTCTTC
j_call: TRBJ2-2; v_call: TRBV25-1; clone_size: .; d_call: .; cdr3_aa: CATQRSGPTGELFF; cdr3_nt: TGTGCCACCCAAAGGTCAGGTCCTACCGGGGAGCTGTTTTTT
j_call: TRBJ2-5; v_call: TRBV28; clone_size: .; d_call: .; cdr3_aa: CASSPGSKRETQYF; cdr3_nt: TGTGCCAGCAGCCCGGGATCAAAACGGGAGACCCAGTACTTC
j_call: TRBJ1-3; v_call: TRBV10-2; clone_size: .; d_call: .; cdr3_aa: CASSESKPGLTLNTIYF; cdr3_nt: TGCGCCAGCAGTGAGTCAAAGCCGGGACTGACTCTAAACACCATATATTTT
j_call: TRBJ2-7; v_call: TRBV4-1; clone_size: .; d_call: .; cdr3_aa: CASSHAPGVFEQYF; cdr3_nt: TGCGCCAGCAGCCATGCTCCGGGAGTCTTCGAGCAGTACTTC
j_call: TRBJ2-1; v_call: TRBV27; clone_size: .; d_call: TRBD1; cdr3_aa: CASSKQGAINEQFF; cdr3_nt: TGTGCCAGCAGTAAACAGGGGGCGATTAATGAGCAGTTCTTC
j_call: TRBJ2-3; v_call: TRBV25-1; clone_size: .; d_call: .; cdr3_aa: CASGRSGSTDTQYF; cdr3_nt: TGTGCCAGCGGCCGAAGCGGTTCCACAGATACGCAGTATTTT
j_call: TRBJ2-3; v_call: TRBV2; clone_size: .; d_call: TRBD2; cdr3_aa: CASNPTSGSTDTQYF; cdr3_nt: TGTGCCAGCAATCCTACTAGCGGTAGCACAGATACGCAGTATTTT
j_call: TRBJ2-5; v_call: TRBV10-2; clone_size: few; d_call: .; cdr3_aa: CASSPAGLQETQYF; cdr3_nt: TGCGCCAGCAGTCCAGCCGGACTTCAAGAGACCCAGTACTTC
j_call: TRBJ2-3; v_call: TRBV7-9; clone_size: .; d_call: TRBD2; cdr3_aa: CASSLQGLAVDTQYF; cdr3_nt: TGTGCCAGCAGCTTACAGGGACTAGCAGTAGATACGCAGTATTTT
j_call: TRBJ2-2; v_call: TRBV19; clone_size: .; d_call: TRBD1; cdr3_aa: CASSEGWTGANTGELFF; cdr3_nt: TGTGCCAGTAGTGAGGGGTGGACAGGCGCGAACACCGGGGAGCTGTTTTTT
j_call: TRBJ1-2; v_call: TRBV5-4; clone_size: few; d_call: .; cdr3_aa: CASSLGRDRYGYTF; cdr3_nt: TGTGCCAGCAGCTTGGGCAGGGATCGATATGGCTACACCTTC
j_call: TRBJ2-3; v_call: TRBV28; clone_size: .; d_call: .; cdr3_aa: CASSPADSTDTQYF; cdr3_nt: TGTGCCAGCAGCCCGGCGGACAGCACAGATACGCAGTATTTT
j_call: TRBJ1-2; v_call: TRBV5-1; clone_size: .; d_call: TRBD1; cdr3_aa: CASSLVSGTGSGGYTF; cdr3_nt: TGCGCCAGCAGCTTGGTTTCTGGGACAGGGTCGGGCGGCTACACCTTC
j_call: TRBJ2-4; v_call: TRBV2; clone_size: .; d_call: .; cdr3_aa: CASSVTGKNIQYF; cdr3_nt: TGTGCCAGCAGTGTAACAGGGAAGAACATTCAGTACTTC
j_call: TRBJ2-7; v_call: TRBV19; clone_size: .; d_call: .; cdr3_aa: CASTPRGGGYEQYF; cdr3_nt: TGTGCCAGTACCCCCCGGGGTGGAGGGTACGAGCAGTACTTC
j_call: TRBJ1-5; v_call: TRBV5-6; clone_size: .; d_call: .; cdr3_aa: CASSLGQVNQPQHF; cdr3_nt: TGTGCCAGCAGCTTGGGACAGGTCAATCAGCCCCAGCATTTT
j_call: TRBJ2-2; v_call: TRBV12-5; clone_size: few; d_call: .; cdr3_aa: CASANGMTGELFF; cdr3_nt: TGTGCTAGTGCTAATGGGATGACCGGGGAGCTGTTTTTT
j_call: TRBJ2-3; v_call: TRBV7-9; clone_size: .; d_call: TRBD2; cdr3_aa: CASSLGTSGLTDTQYF; cdr3_nt: TGTGCCAGCAGCTTAGGGACTAGCGGACTCACAGATACGCAGTATTTT
j_call: TRBJ2-7; v_call: TRBV19; clone_size: once; d_call: .; cdr3_aa: CATSRGRYEQYF; cdr3_nt: TGTGCCACCTCCAGGGGCCGCTACGAGCAGTACTTC
j_call: TRBJ1-2; v_call: TRBV28; clone_size: .; d_call: .; cdr3_aa: CASSSVGGAKGYTF; cdr3_nt: TGTGCCAGCAGTTCCGTCGGGGGGGCTAAGGGCTACACCTTC
j_call: TRBJ2-2; v_call: TRBV7-9; clone_size: .; d_call: TRBD1; cdr3_aa: CASSGTGANTGELFF; cdr3_nt: TGTGCCAGCAGCGGGACAGGGGCGAACACCGGGGAGCTGTTTTTT
j_call: TRBJ2-5; v_call: TRBV27; clone_size: once; d_call: .; cdr3_aa: CASTSGAGSGQTQYF; cdr3_nt: TGTGCCAGCACTTCCGGGGCCGGGAGTGGGCAGACCCAGTACTTC
j_call: TRBJ1-6; v_call: TRBV9; clone_size: .; d_call: .; cdr3_aa: CASSPRNTVYNSPLHF; cdr3_nt: TGTGCCAGCAGCCCCCGGAATACCGTGTATAATTCACCCCTCCACTTT
j_call: TRBJ1-5; v_call: TRBV7-9; clone_size: .; d_call: .; cdr3_aa: CASRGTDSNQPQHF; cdr3_nt: TGTGCCAGCAGAGGGACCGATAGCAATCAGCCCCAGCATTTT
j_call: TRBJ1-2; v_call: TRBV15; clone_size: .; d_call: .; cdr3_aa: CATSISGQGYTF; cdr3_nt: TGTGCCACCAGCATCTCAGGTCAGGGCTACACCTTC
j_call: TRBJ1-5; v_call: TRBV4-1; clone_size: .; d_call: .; cdr3_aa: CASSQTVDYSNQPQHF; cdr3_nt: TGCGCCAGCAGCCAGACGGTCGATTATAGCAATCAGCCCCAGCATTTT
j_call: TRBJ2-7; v_call: TRBV15; clone_size: .; d_call: TRBD2; cdr3_aa: CATSRDRLAGASEQYF; cdr3_nt: TGTGCCACCAGCAGAGATAGGCTAGCGGGAGCGAGCGAGCAGTACTTC
j_call: TRBJ1-3; v_call: TRBV30; clone_size: .; d_call: .; cdr3_aa: CAWRNRGFSSSGNTIYF; cdr3_nt: TGTGCCTGGAGAAATAGGGGGTTCTCGAGCTCTGGAAACACCATATATTTT
j_call: TRBJ1-6; v_call: TRBV6-5; clone_size: medium-sized; d_call: .; cdr3_aa: CASKSGQERGSPLHF; cdr3_nt: TGTGCCAGCAAATCAGGGCAGGAACGAGGGTCACCCCTCCACTTT
j_call: TRBJ2-7; v_call: TRBV28; clone_size: .; d_call: TRBD1; cdr3_aa: CASTLRSGGYEQYF; cdr3_nt: TGTGCCAGTACCCTTAGGTCAGGGGGCTACGAGCAGTACTTC
j_call: TRBJ1-1; v_call: TRBV5-8; clone_size: .; d_call: TRBD1; cdr3_aa: CASPGRGPAFF; cdr3_nt: TGTGCCAGCCCCGGGAGGGGGCCTGCTTTCTTT
j_call: TRBJ2-5; v_call: TRBV6-5; clone_size: .; d_call: TRBD1; cdr3_aa: CASSFAGTEETQYF; cdr3_nt: TGTGCCAGCAGTTTTGCCGGGACAGAAGAGACCCAGTACTTC
j_call: TRBJ1-2; v_call: TRBV5-6; clone_size: medium-sized; d_call: .; cdr3_aa: CASSLERVGYGYTF; cdr3_nt: TGTGCCAGCAGCTTGGAGAGGGTAGGATATGGCTACACCTTC
j_call: TRBJ2-5; v_call: TRBV28; clone_size: .; d_call: TRBD2; cdr3_aa: CASSLSAGGRGTQYF; cdr3_nt: TGTGCCAGCAGTTTATCTGCGGGGGGGCGGGGGACCCAGTACTTC
j_call: TRBJ2-5; v_call: TRBV28; clone_size: once; d_call: TRBD2; cdr3_aa: CASSPLGGLQETQYF; cdr3_nt: TGTGCCAGCAGTCCCCTCGGGGGACTACAAGAGACCCAGTACTTC
j_call: TRBJ1-6; v_call: TRBV25-1; clone_size: .; d_call: .; cdr3_aa: CASSSITGISSPLHF; cdr3_nt: TGTGCCAGCAGTTCTATAACAGGGATCAGTTCACCCCTCCACTTT
j_call: TRBJ2-1; v_call: TRBV4-2; clone_size: .; d_call: TRBD1; cdr3_aa: CASSQGQGAIYNEQFF; cdr3_nt: TGTGCCAGCAGCCAAGGACAGGGGGCAATCTACAATGAGCAGTTCTTC
j_call: TRBJ2-1; v_call: TRBV7-3; clone_size: few; d_call: TRBD1; cdr3_aa: CASSLTGTARNEQFF; cdr3_nt: TGTGCCAGCAGCCTTACCGGGACAGCAAGGAATGAGCAGTTCTTC
j_call: TRBJ2-7; v_call: TRBV6-6; clone_size: .; d_call: TRBD1; cdr3_aa: CASCPGQGGSYEQYF; cdr3_nt: TGTGCCAGCTGTCCCGGACAGGGAGGCTCCTACGAGCAGTACTTC
j_call: TRBJ2-5; v_call: TRBV7-2; clone_size: .; d_call: .; cdr3_aa: CASSLRQGPSETQYF; cdr3_nt: TGTGCCAGCAGCTTAAGGCAGGGTCCATCAGAGACCCAGTACTTC
j_call: TRBJ2-7; v_call: TRBV5-1; clone_size: .; d_call: .; cdr3_aa: CASSLMGTSSYEQYF; cdr3_nt: TGCGCCAGCAGCTTGATGGGAACTAGCTCCTACGAGCAGTACTTC
j_call: TRBJ1-5; v_call: TRBV7-7; clone_size: .; d_call: TRBD1; cdr3_aa: CASRGNQPQHF; cdr3_nt: TGTGCTAGCAGGGGGAATCAGCCCCAGCATTTT
j_call: TRBJ2-3; v_call: TRBV9; clone_size: once; d_call: .; cdr3_aa: CASSPRADSTDTQYF; cdr3_nt: TGTGCCAGCAGCCCCCGGGCCGATAGCACAGATACGCAGTATTTT
j_call: TRBJ1-3; v_call: TRBV7-2; clone_size: .; d_call: .; cdr3_aa: CASSSSQGNTIYF; cdr3_nt: TGTGCCAGCAGCTCTAGTCAGGGAAACACCATATATTTT
j_call: TRBJ1-1; v_call: TRBV2; clone_size: once; d_call: .; cdr3_aa: CATMDRPNTEAFF; cdr3_nt: TGTGCCACCATGGACAGACCGAACACTGAAGCTTTCTTT
j_call: TRBJ2-2; v_call: TRBV2; clone_size: .; d_call: .; cdr3_aa: CASSNRVTGELFF; cdr3_nt: TGTGCCAGCAGCAACAGGGTCACCGGGGAGCTGTTTTTT
j_call: TRBJ2-7; v_call: TRBV28; clone_size: .; d_call: .; cdr3_aa: CASLNDKTYEQYF; cdr3_nt: TGTGCCAGCCTTAATGACAAGACCTACGAGCAGTACTTC
j_call: TRBJ2-1; v_call: TRBV6-5; clone_size: .; d_call: .; cdr3_aa: CASSYSSPGVMDEQFF; cdr3_nt: TGTGCCAGCAGTTACTCGTCCCCGGGAGTAATGGATGAGCAGTTCTTC
j_call: TRBJ1-4; v_call: TRBV6-1; clone_size: .; d_call: .; cdr3_aa: CASSLGAAGNEKLFF; cdr3_nt: TGTGCCAGCAGCCTGGGCGCGGCTGGTAATGAAAAACTGTTTTTT